Listed below are T cell receptor beta chains from one sample, sequenced in a study of blood T cell repertoires in COVID-19. Libraries were prepared by immunoSEQ multiplex PCR; TCRdb keeps only in-frame clonotypes and omits some of them. The sample records approximately 180,000 clones, 89% being singletons. Sequenced input: PBMCs or T cells enriched from blood (not recorded which). Receptors originate from a middle-aged woman with acute COVID-19. The CDR3 runs from the conserved cysteine through the conserved F or W. D genes are given only for firm matches. Clone size is stated in some rows and not others, as once, few, many or a class when expanded.

J,D,V,size,CDR3,DNA
TRBJ1-1,TRBD1,TRBV30,NA,CAWNGGTGAPGEAFF,TGTGCCTGGAACGGGGGGACAGGGGCCCCCGGGGAAGCTTTCTTT
TRBJ2-1,TRBD2,TRBV7-9,NA,CASSPRERLAGGYEQFF,TGTGCCAGCAGTCCTAGGGAGCGACTAGCGGGAGGCTATGAGCAGTTCTTC
TRBJ1-5,TRBD1,TRBV28,NA,CASSIRDRGHQPQHF,TGTGCCAGCAGTATAAGGGACAGGGGGCATCAGCCCCAGCATTTT
TRBJ2-3,TRBD2,TRBV19,NA,CASSIEARGGTDTQYF,TGTGCCAGTAGTATAGAAGCGCGGGGGGGCACAGATACGCAGTATTTT
TRBJ2-1,TRBD1,TRBV30,NA,CAWTPRDSGYNEQFF,TGTGCCTGGACTCCCCGGGACAGCGGTTACAATGAGCAGTTCTTC
TRBJ2-6,TRBD1,TRBV5-4,NA,CASSLAGQGGSGANVLTF,TGTGCCAGCAGCTTGGCTGGACAGGGGGGTTCGGGGGCCAACGTCCTGACTTTC
TRBJ1-2,TRBD1,TRBV3-1/TRBV3-2,NA,CASSPQGQGTYGYTF,TGTGCCAGCAGCCCCCAAGGACAGGGGACCTATGGCTACACCTTC
TRBJ1-6,TRBD1,TRBV12-5,NA,CASGLVQGQGNSPLHF,TGTGCTAGTGGTTTGGTACAGGGACAGGGAAATTCACCCCTCCACTTT
TRBJ1-1,NA,TRBV7-3,NA,CASPWSPGCTEAFF,TGTGCCAGCCCTTGGAGCCCCGGATGCACTGAAGCTTTCTTT
TRBJ1-1,NA,TRBV6-5,NA,CASSYEGVRTEAFF,TGTGCCAGCAGTTACGAGGGAGTTCGTACTGAAGCTTTCTTT
TRBJ2-2,NA,TRBV4-2,NA,CASSQDLPGTGELFF,TGTGCCAGCAGCCAAGATTTGCCGGGAACCGGGGAGCTGTTTTTT
TRBJ1-6,TRBD1,TRBV19,NA,CASSTRTGGASPLHF,TGTGCCAGTAGTACTAGGACAGGAGGTGCTTCACCCCTCCACTTT
TRBJ1-4,NA,TRBV19,NA,CASSISPVEKLFF,TGTGCCAGTAGTATTTCCCCGGTGGAAAAACTGTTTTTT
TRBJ2-3,TRBD2,TRBV5-1,NA,CASSSTGGPPQDTQYF,TGCGCCAGCAGCTCCACGGGGGGGCCCCCACAAGATACGCAGTATTTT
TRBJ1-1,NA,TRBV6-1,NA,CASSDRAGTEAFF,TGTGCCAGCAGTGACAGGGCGGGAACTGAAGCTTTCTTT
TRBJ2-1,TRBD2,TRBV4-3,NA,CASSQGLGTSGANEQFF,TGCGCCAGCAGCCAGGGGCTGGGGACTAGCGGGGCCAATGAGCAGTTCTTC
TRBJ1-2,TRBD1,TRBV9,NA,CASSRTGEGYSF,TGTGCCAGCAGCCGAACAGGGGAAGGTTACTCCTTC
TRBJ2-5,TRBD2,TRBV5-5,NA,CASSRSGEFWETQYF,TGTGCCAGCAGCCGTAGCGGGGAGTTTTGGGAGACCCAGTACTTC
TRBJ2-2,TRBD2,TRBV5-1,NA,CASSLRLAGGELFF,TGCGCCAGCAGCTTGCGGCTAGCGGGGGGGGAGCTGTTTTTT
TRBJ2-4,NA,TRBV19,NA,CASSIAEGLAKNIQYF,TGTGCCAGTAGTATAGCTGAGGGACTAGCCAAAAACATTCAGTACTTC
TRBJ2-5,NA,TRBV4-3,NA,CASSQFFGVEETQYF,TGCGCCAGCAGCCAGTTTTTTGGAGTAGAGGAGACCCAGTACTTC
TRBJ1-6,TRBD1,TRBV5-6,once,CASSFNRGDSPLHF,TGTGCCAGCAGCTTTAACAGGGGGGATTCACCCCTCCACTTT
TRBJ1-2,NA,TRBV5-6,NA,CASSQVRGASSRTF,TGTGCCAGCAGCCAGGTCCGGGGGGCCAGTTCTAGGACCTTC
TRBJ1-2,NA,TRBV18,NA,CASSPPGKDGYTF,TGTGCCAGCTCACCGCCGGGGAAGGATGGCTACACCTTC
TRBJ2-7,TRBD2,TRBV6-5,NA,CASKAGGEQYF,TGTGCCAGCAAAGCGGGAGGCGAGCAGTACTTC
TRBJ2-1,TRBD2,TRBV7-3,once,CASSLASGYNEQFF,TGTGCCAGCAGCTTAGCTAGCGGGTACAATGAGCAGTTCTTC
TRBJ2-5,TRBD2,TRBV7-9,NA,CASSLWTSGVYQETQYF,TGTGCCAGCAGCTTATGGACTAGCGGGGTGTACCAAGAGACCCAGTACTTC
TRBJ1-5,NA,TRBV5-1,NA,CASSVDSNQPQHF,TGCGCCAGCAGTGTAGATTCCAATCAGCCCCAGCATTTT
TRBJ2-1,TRBD2,TRBV2,NA,CASSEALPGGDAEQFF,TGTGCCAGCAGTGAAGCGCTTCCGGGGGGGGACGCTGAGCAGTTCTTC
TRBJ1-6,TRBD1,TRBV28,NA,CASSLWDPGQGYSPLHF,TGTGCCAGCAGTTTATGGGATCCGGGACAGGGTTATTCACCCCTCCACTTT
TRBJ2-2,TRBD2,TRBV5-1,NA,CASSPGLVRGELFF,TGCGCCAGCAGCCCGGGACTAGTTCGCGGGGAGCTGTTTTTT
TRBJ1-2,TRBD1,TRBV6-8,NA,CASSYRSRTGRLKLYGYTF,TGTGCCAGCAGTTACCGGTCAAGGACAGGCCGACTCAAGCTCTATGGCTACACCTTC
TRBJ2-7,TRBD2,TRBV28,NA,CASSPRGGGSYEQYF,TGTGCCAGCAGTCCCCGTGGGGGGGGTAGCTACGAGCAGTACTTC
TRBJ1-5,TRBD1,TRBV28,NA,CASSLQPGQGDQPQHF,TGTGCCAGCAGTTTACAACCGGGACAGGGGGATCAGCCCCAGCATTTT
TRBJ1-2,TRBD1,TRBV6-5,NA,CASSSFRGTNYGYTF,TGTGCCAGCAGTTCCTTCAGGGGGACTAACTATGGCTACACCTTC
TRBJ2-7,TRBD1,TRBV5-1,NA,CASSIRDRAYEQYF,TGCGCCAGCAGCATCCGGGACAGGGCCTACGAGCAGTACTTC
TRBJ2-7,TRBD1,TRBV19,NA,CASRPGQGHYEQYF,TGTGCCAGTAGGCCGGGACAGGGGCACTACGAGCAGTACTTC
TRBJ2-1,TRBD1,TRBV30,few,CAWSAGTGSYNEQFF,TGTGCCTGGAGTGCCGGGACAGGGTCCTACAATGAGCAGTTCTTC
TRBJ2-7,NA,TRBV3-1/TRBV3-2,NA,CASSLTGSDYEQYF,TGTGCCAGCAGCTTAACAGGGAGCGACTACGAGCAGTACTTC
TRBJ2-3,NA,TRBV5-1,few,CASSLAPDTQYF,TGCGCCAGCAGCTTGGCCCCGGATACGCAGTATTTT
TRBJ2-7,TRBD1,TRBV11-2,NA,CASSLTGQTYF,TGTGCCAGCAGCTTAACGGGACAGACATACTTC
TRBJ1-3,NA,TRBV11-2,NA,CASSLSREVTIYF,TGTGCCAGCAGCTTATCCAGGGAGGTCACCATATATTTT
TRBJ1-5,TRBD1,TRBV4-1,NA,CASSQDRQGKAQPQHF,TGCGCCAGCAGCCAAGATCGACAGGGAAAGGCTCAGCCCCAGCATTTT
TRBJ1-6,NA,TRBV21-1,NA,CASSSLGQADNSPLHF,TGTGCCAGCAGCTCCCTGGGGCAGGCGGATAATTCACCCCTCCACTTT
TRBJ2-2,NA,TRBV14,NA,CASSFNVGELFF,TGTGCCAGCAGCTTTAATGTCGGGGAGCTGTTTTTT
TRBJ1-1,NA,TRBV6-4,NA,CASSARANTEAFF,TGTGCCAGCTCAGCGAGGGCGAACACTGAAGCTTTCTTT
TRBJ1-1,TRBD1,TRBV19,NA,CASSILARGTGKAEAFF,TGTGCCAGTAGTATTTTGGCTCGCGGGACAGGGAAGGCTGAAGCTTTCTTT
TRBJ2-3,NA,TRBV4-1,NA,CASSQDPAVQGLVTDTQYF,TGCGCCAGCAGCCAAGATCCGGCGGTTCAGGGGTTAGTGACAGATACGCAGTATTTT
TRBJ1-2,NA,TRBV29-1,NA,CSAEQGLRGYTF,TGCAGCGCCGAACAGGGCCTGCGAGGCTACACCTTC
TRBJ1-5,NA,TRBV6-5,NA,CASNTGSDCNQPQHF,TGTGCCAGCAATACAGGGTCGGACTGCAATCAGCCCCAGCATTTT
TRBJ1-2,TRBD1,TRBV15,NA,CATSGGQVNLGYTF,TGTGCCACCAGCGGGGGACAGGTGAATTTAGGCTACACCTTC
TRBJ2-2,NA,TRBV10-3,NA,CATRQGGGAGELFF,TGTGCCACGAGACAGGGAGGCGGAGCCGGGGAGCTGTTTTTT
TRBJ2-7,NA,TRBV19,NA,CASSTTRDSYEQYF,TGTGCCAGTAGTACCACCCGGGACTCCTACGAGCAGTACTTC
TRBJ2-1,TRBD2,TRBV27,NA,CASSSPGVSGRRNEQFF,TGTGCCAGCAGTTCCCCCGGAGTTAGCGGGAGGAGGAATGAGCAGTTCTTC
TRBJ1-5,TRBD1,TRBV2,NA,CASSDRAFNNQPQHF,TGTGCCAGCAGCGACAGGGCCTTCAACAATCAGCCCCAGCATTTT
TRBJ2-2,NA,TRBV9,NA,CASRKPGTLNTGELFF,TGTGCCAGCAGAAAGCCCGGGACTCTTAACACCGGGGAGCTGTTTTTT